One TCR beta chain is described in this entry. Its target is unknown. Only patients with CD8+CD57+ cell expansion on flow cytometry were chosen for sequencing. When blood sampling took place, the patients had received no therapy. This entry comes from a study of CD8+CD57+ T cells in acquired aplastic anemia. Whole-study results and caveats: It was found that more than 25 CD8+ CDR3 sequences were shared between patients and controls.

Genomic DNA templated the TCR beta VDJ and CDR3 profiling. TCRdb independently ran MiXCR on the reads; one entry per CDR3 protein. The profile shows 210,000 or so distinct CDR3 sequences, almost 50% of them singletons. Sequenced material: sorted CD4+, CD8+, or CD8+CD57+ T cells (not recorded which) from PBMCs. The receptor comes from a human donor with aplastic anemia.

The CDR3 DNA follows: TGCGCCAGCAGCCCGGTGTTCGGGACAGGGGATACCACCGGGGAGCTGTTTTTT. Amino acids: CASSPVFGTGDTTGELFF. V and J are TRBV5-1 and TRBJ2-2; 10 positions match TRBD1. V trimming: 4 bases; J trimming: 4 bases; junction bases outside the gene matches: 13. The CDR3 has 18 residues. The V gene's germline CDR1 is SGHRS and CDR2 YFSETQ.